The 18 T cell receptor beta chains below come from one sample, sequenced in a study of beta chain features in type 1 diabetes. As every portion of the isolated RNA was reverse transcribed, the sequencing read expressed TCRB transcripts. The method was immunoSEQ multiplex PCR; TCRdb's version includes in-frame clones alone and lacks a portion of them. The sample has about 620,000 clones, 15% to 18% seen once. The material sequenced was naive CD4+ T cells from blood. These TCRs come from a man between 18 and 35 years old in good health.

J is TRBJ2-7 and V is TRBV29-1; the D gene is possibly TRBD1 (6 bases). CDR1 and CDR2 (germline): SQVTM, ANQGSEA. The CDR3 contains 16 residues. Between the trimmed V and J ends, which lost 2 bases and 3 bases, there was a span of 20 bases. The CDR3 is CSVERGNGRGYYEQYF. In DNA form, the CDR3 reads TGCAGCGTTGAAAGGGGAAACGGCAGGGGATACTACGAGCAGTACTTC.

This clone was counted a few times. The junction and the germline gene differ at one end; a read error may be behind it. The gene calls are TRBV5-4 and TRBJ2-7; 8 positions agree with TRBD2. The CDR3 sequence is 16 residues long. Germline V CDR1 and CDR2: SGHNT, YYREEE (reference sequence). The CDR3 protein is CASSLTGGRSSYEQYF. The CDR3 DNA reads TGCGCCAGCAGCCTCACGGGAGGGAGGAGCTCCTACGAGCAGTACTTC.

This clone was picked up a small number of times. This chain links TRBV27 with TRBJ1-2, with 7 bases that match TRBD1. J lost 7 bases, V lost 0 bases, and 5 bases had no gene match. Germline V lookup: CDR1 MNHEY, CDR2 SMNVEV (reference sequence). The CDR3 spans 14 residues. The CDR3 here is CASSLSRTGGGYTF. Written as DNA, the CDR3 is TGTGCCAGCAGTTTATCGAGGACAGGTGGTGGCTACACCTTC.

The chain carries TRBV7-2 and TRBJ1-1; D unresolved. CDR3 length: 15 residues. Trimming stripped 2 bases from V and 0 bases from J, with 10 bases between. The germline gives CDR1 SGHTA, CDR2 FQGNSA. CDR3 protein: CASSLTSTMNTEAFF. The DNA of the CDR3 is TGTGCCAGCAGCTTAACCAGCACGATGAACACTGAAGCTTTCTTT.

J is TRBJ2-5 and V is TRBV5-1; 7 bases align to TRBD2. The germline CDR1 and CDR2 sequences are SGHRS and YFSETQ. V lost 4 bases to trimming and J lost 1 base; unmatched junction nucleotides: 10. This CDR3 is built from 16 residues. CDR3 nucleotides: TGCGCCAGCAGCCCGGGAGGCACCTTAACCCAAGAGACCCAGTACTTC. Amino acids: CASSPGGTLTQETQYF.

This clone has a handful of counts. The chain is built from TRBV6-6 and TRBJ1-1; the D is unclear. V was trimmed by 0 bases and J by 1 base, leaving 9 bases between them. The CDR3 sequence is 15 residues long. Germline V gene sequence: CDR1 MNHNY, CDR2 SVGAGI (reference sequence). The CDR3 here is CASSYSSSGNTEAFF. CDR3 sequence (DNA): TGTGCCAGCAGTTACTCGAGTTCAGGGAACACTGAAGCTTTCTTT.

This chain joins TRBV6-6 and TRBJ1-5, with 11 bases lining up with TRBD1. The CDR3 runs to 15 residues. CDR1 and CDR2 (germline): MNHNY, SVGAGI (reference sequence). The junction had 6 bases not matched to a gene; V was cut back by 6 bases and J by 5 bases. Written as DNA, the CDR3 is TGTGCCAGCAGCAACGGACAGGGGGCCCATCAGCCCCAGCATTTT. Amino acid sequence: CASSNGQGAHQPQHF.

V usage is TRBV25-1 and J usage is TRBJ2-1; TRBD2 agrees at 11 bases. Trimming removed 6 bases from V and 9 bases from J; junction bases left unmatched: 10. The CDR3 spans 15 residues. Germline-derived CDR1 and CDR2 are MGHDK and SYGVNS. In DNA form, the CDR3 reads TGTGCCAGCAGCCTCCTAGCGGGAGGTAAGGGTGAGCAGTTCTTC. Translating gives CASSLLAGGKGEQFF.

The chain has TRBV4-1 and TRBJ2-4, with D possibly being TRBD1 or TRBD2 (6 bases each). Per the germline V gene, CDR1 is MGHRA and CDR2 is YSYEKL. The CDR3 extends over 14 amino acids. V gave up 7 bases and J gave up 3 bases, with 13 bases separating them. Written as DNA, the CDR3 is TGCGCCAGCATGGGGGCGGGACTCAAAAACATTCAGTACTTC. It encodes CASMGAGLKNIQYF.

The genes are TRBV6-6 and TRBJ2-5, with a possible D match to TRBD1 (6 bases). The germline gives CDR1 MNHNY, CDR2 SVGAGI (reference sequence). V was trimmed by 7 bases and J by 5 bases, leaving 14 bases between them. The CDR3 runs to 13 residues. DNA for the CDR3: TGTGCCAGCACGCTGGGGGCACGTGAGACCCAGTACTTC. Translated: CASTLGARETQYF.

The chain is built from TRBV5-4 and TRBJ2-7, with 8 bases matching TRBD1. Losses at the gene ends were 4 bases for V and 4 bases for J; bases not matched to a gene: 10. Germline V gene sequence: CDR1 SGHNT, CDR2 YYREEE (reference sequence). The CDR3 loop spans 15 amino acids. The CDR3: CASSSGQGISYEQYF. CDR3 DNA: TGTGCCAGCAGCAGTGGACAGGGAATCTCGTACGAGCAGTACTTC. The complete variable domain, with remaining parts taken from reference TRBV5-4 and TRBJ2-7, reads ETGVTQSPTHLIKTRGQQVTLRCSSQSGHNTVSWYQQALGQGPQFIFQYYREEENGRGNFPPRFSGLQFPNYSSELNVNALELDDSALYLCASSSGQGISYEQYFGPGTRLTVT.

This chain joins TRBV9 and TRBJ1-3; D call uncertain. CDR1 SGDLS and CDR2 YYNGEE come from the germline V gene. CDR3 size: 15 residues. With 3 bases removed from V and 4 bases from J, the gap between germline ends came to 14 bases. CDR3 protein: CASSGLRGGGNTIYF. The CDR3 nucleotides read TGTGCCAGCAGCGGGCTCCGGGGAGGAGGAAACACCATATATTTT.

The table lists this clone with a few counts. V gene TRBV18 combines with J gene TRBJ2-7; a weak D match, TRBD1 (5 bases). The CDR3 covers 14 residues. Germline CDR1 is KGHSH and CDR2 is LQKENI. With 0 bases removed from V and 3 bases from J, the gap between germline ends came to 9 bases. The CDR3 DNA sequence: TGTGCCAGCTCACCACCGAAGGGGAACTACGAGCAGTACTTC. Protein product: CASSPPKGNYEQYF.

In this sample, this clone turned up a few times. The chain has TRBV19 and TRBJ1-5; unclear D gene. Trimming shortened V by 3 bases and J by 1 base, and 13 bases separated the two germline ends. The CDR3 is 16 residues long. CDR1 and CDR2 (germline): LNHDA, SQIVND (reference sequence). CDR3 amino acids: CASSMPTTISNQPQHF. The CDR3, as DNA: TGTGCCAGTAGTATGCCGACTACGATCAGCAATCAGCCCCAGCATTTT. The full variable domain, in which reference TRBV19 and TRBJ1-5 provide the parts outside the CDR3, is DGGITQSPKYLFRKEGQNVTLSCEQNLNHDAMYWYRQDPGQGLRLIYYSQIVNDFQKGDIAEGYSVSREKKESFPLTVTSAQKNPTAFYLCASSMPTTISNQPQHFGDGTRLSIL.

In this sample, this clone turned up a few times. The V call is TRBV11-2, the J call TRBJ1-2, with a weak D call TRBD1 (6 bases). V lost 7 bases and J lost 2, with 11 bases in between. This CDR3 region has 13 residues. Germline lookup yields CDR1 SGHAT and CDR2 FQNNGV. The CDR3, as DNA: TGTGCCAGCACCAGAACAGGGAACTATGGCTACACCTTC. Translated, it gives CASTRTGNYGYTF.

This sequence joins TRBV7-7 and TRBJ2-1; 8 nucleotides line up with TRBD2. Germline values: CDR1 SSHAT, CDR2 FNYEAQ (reference sequence). This CDR3 region has 16 residues. J was trimmed by 10 bases and V by 5 bases; bases with no gene match: 16. The CDR3 coding sequence is TGTGCCAGCAGCCCATTTCGGGCGGGAGGCGCACGGGAGCAGTTCTTC. It specifies CASSPFRAGGAREQFF.

This clone was found a few times. The chain recombines TRBV18 with TRBJ2-7; 12 bases line up with TRBD1. The CDR3 loop spans 15 amino acids. The J segment lost 5 bases and the V segment lost 2 bases, leaving 4 bases of the junction unmatched. Germline loops: CDR1 KGHSH, CDR2 LQKENI. In DNA form, the CDR3 reads TGTGCCAGCTCACCATTTGGGACAGGGGGCCACGAGCAGTACTTC. It yields the protein CASSPFGTGGHEQYF.

This clone was observed a few times. This sequence joins TRBV19 and TRBJ2-4; D is possibly TRBD1 (6 bases). Per the germline V gene, CDR1 is LNHDA and CDR2 is SQIVND (reference sequence). The CDR3 runs 16 residues. V lost 2 bases, J lost 0 bases, and 11 bases lay in between. The CDR3 DNA reads as TGTGCCAGTAGTATAAGGCAGGGGCTAGCCAAAAACATTCAGTACTTC. It encodes CASSIRQGLAKNIQYF.